This TCR beta chain comes out of a study of T cells after posttransplantation cyclophosphamide. The assay was immunoSEQ multiplex PCR, and TCRdb's table has in-frame clones only and misses some. The profile shows about 66,000 clones, 90% to 95% of them singletons. V gave up 5 bases and J gave up 3 bases; unmatched junction bases: 6. Germline V gene lookup returns CDR1 SGHDN and CDR2 FVKESK. The CDR3 is 14 residues long. Peripheral blood was collected from the related graft donor on the marrow donation day. The genes are TRBV14 and TRBJ2-7; the match to TRBD1 covers 8 bases. The receptor's source is a woman in her thirties in good health and a related stem cell transplant donor. The sequencing input was PBMCs. CDR3 residues: CASSYWTGNYEQYF. In nucleotides, the CDR3 is TGTGCCAGCAGCTATTGGACAGGGAACTACGAGCAGTACTTC.